The source of this T cell receptor beta chain is a study of blood T cells in healthy people across ages. Study-wide findings and caveats: Estimates of diversity drawn from one million T cells were considered underestimates.

From germline, CDR1 is SGDLS and CDR2 YYNGEE. Losses at the gene ends were 4 bases for V and 5 bases for J; bases not matched to a gene: 9. There are 17 residues in the CDR3. For the second PCR, which ran for about 7 to 12 cycles, a sample-barcoded 5' primer and a J-beta primer mix were used. A template-switch adaptor that had 12 random nucleotides put a tag on each cDNA molecule. TCRdb fed the 5' RACE reads into MiXCR, producing one record per CDR3 protein. The data contain more than 700,000 distinct CDR3 sequences, around 45% of them singletons. A note on this clonotype: As yet, its antigen is unknown.

The V and J genes are TRBV9 and TRBJ2-2, with 12 bases identical to TRBD2. This receptor was obtained from a man older than 75 in good health. The material sequenced was blood. The CDR3 reads CASSKTSGRMVTGELFF. The CDR3 nucleotides read TGTGCCAGCAGCAAGACTAGCGGGAGAATGGTAACCGGGGAGCTGTTTTTT.